This entry concerns a single TCR beta chain. Its target is not known. This sample was taken from a study of cytomegalovirus exposure and HLA in healthy donors. This CDR3 contains 15 residues. CDR1 MNHEY and CDR2 SVGAGI come from the germline V gene. Trimming took off 6 bases at V and 1 base at J, with 13 bases between the two ends. Findings and limits, study-wide: TCR beta V- and J-gene trimming, according to a later analysis, was linked to a missense DCLRE1C variant.

This PCR relied on a set of 60 Vbeta primers and 13 Jbeta primers. The table came from immunoSEQ multiplex PCR; TCRdb's copy has only in-frame clones and leaves some out. The sample lists more than 110,000 clones; around 80% were seen once. The receptor's source is a female donor in good health and CMV-seronegative. The rearrangement uses TRBV6-5 and TRBJ2-1; maybe TRBD1 (6 bases). Material: PBMCs. CDR3 in amino acids: CASSLVGTSYNEQFF. DNA of the CDR3: TGTGCCAGCAGCCTTGTGGGGACATCCTACAATGAGCAGTTCTTC.